The 6 T cell receptor beta chains below all came from one sample that was sequenced in a study of T cells after yellow fever vaccination. TCRdb processed the 5' RACE reads anew with MiXCR; each CDR3 protein has one entry. Of around 310,000 distinct CDR3 sequences listed, around 3.6% were seen once; the top ten hold roughly a quarter. The material was PBMCs, obtained on the day of the yellow fever booster vaccination. The receptors were gathered from a man younger than 35 who received the YFV17D yellow fever vaccine.

In its sample, this clonotype was seen many times. The chain employs TRBV5-1 and TRBJ2-7; D may be TRBD1 or TRBD2 (5 bases each). The germline V gene encodes CDR1 SGHRS and CDR2 YFSETQ. The CDR3 covers 16 residues. Trimming stripped 1 base from V and 2 bases from J, with 16 bases between. CDR3 loop: CASSLLRGPEAYEQYF. As DNA, the CDR3 is TGCGCCAGCAGCTTGCTGAGGGGCCCGGAAGCCTACGAGCAGTACTTC.

This clonotype has just a few counts. This sequence joins TRBV5-1 and TRBJ2-7, with unresolved D. The CDR3 sequence is 14 residues long. Trimming pared 3 bases from V and 5 bases from J, leaving 15 bases between. Germline CDR1 reads SGHRS; CDR2 reads YFSETQ. The DNA of the CDR3 is TGCGCCAGCAGCTCACTTCAGTCCCGACACGAGCAGTACTTC. Translation gives CASSSLQSRHEQYF.

The sample holds many counts of this clonotype. The CDR3 protein is CASSSMGVYNEQFF. The CDR3 DNA reads TGCGCCAGCAGCTCTATGGGGGTCTACAATGAGCAGTTCTTC. The rearrangement uses TRBV5-1 and TRBJ2-1; D is perhaps TRBD1 or TRBD2 (5 bases each). CDR1 is SGHRS and CDR2 is YFSETQ in the germline V gene. V gave up 3 bases and J gave up 3 bases, with 10 bases separating them. The CDR3 contains 14 residues.

J is TRBJ2-1 and V is TRBV11-2; D is possibly TRBD1 or TRBD2 (6 bases each). The CDR3 consists of 15 residues. Trimming removed 6 bases from V and 6 bases from J, with 18 bases in between. Germline CDR1 SGHAT, CDR2 FQNNGV. CDR3 sequence: CASRRVGGLLNEQFF. As DNA, the CDR3 is TGTGCCAGCAGGCGTGTCGGGGGCCTCCTCAATGAGCAGTTCTTC.

A note on this clonotype: Since a much larger clone is just one base distant, this may be a read error. The V and J genes are TRBV10-2 and TRBJ2-7; possibly TRBD2 for D (5 bases). The CDR3 length is 11 residues. CDR1 is WSHSY and CDR2 is SAAADI in the germline V gene. CDR3 residues: CASRGDYEHYF. DNA for the CDR3: TGCGCCAGCAGAGGCGACTACGAGCACTACTTC.

The gene calls are TRBV11-2 and TRBJ2-7, with D tentatively TRBD1 (6 bases). Trimming removed 5 bases at V and 3 bases at J, with 17 bases between. This CDR3 is built from 15 residues. Germline loops: CDR1 SGHAT, CDR2 FQNNGV. Here the CDR3 reads CASSIGTNYLYEQYV. The CDR3, as DNA: TGTGCCAGCAGCATCGGGACAAATTACCTCTACGAGCAGTACGTC.